Each of the 29 T cell receptor beta chains below was sequenced from the same sample in a study of monozygotic twins with inflammatory bowel disease. One entry per CDR3 protein, without DNA, is what TCRdb gives after re-calling the 5' RACE reads. The table for this sample gives approximately 380,000 distinct CDR3 sequences. Specimen: blood. These receptors originate from a human donor with ulcerative colitis or Crohn's disease, or a healthy co-twin of an affected twin (not recorded which).

The genes are TRBV5-6 and TRBJ2-3. CDR1 and CDR2 from the germline V gene are SGHDT and YYEEEE. There are 12 residues in the CDR3. The CDR3 loop reads CASSLNRDTQYF.

This chain joins TRBV6-5 and TRBJ2-1; TCRdb's D call of TRBD2 is untestable without DNA. Germline V CDR1 and CDR2: MNHEY, SVGAGI. The CDR3 has 14 residues. CDR3 sequence: CASSYWETGEGQFF.

V usage is TRBV20-1 and J usage is TRBJ2-7; TCRdb proposes TRBD1, but this gene call is untestable without DNA. CDR3 size: 14 residues. CDR1 is DFQATT, CDR2 SNEGSKA, per germline (reference sequence). CDR3 residues: CSALDRAESYEQYF.

This chain connects TRBV28 to TRBJ2-1. Looked up from germline, CDR1 is MDHEN and CDR2 is SYDVKM. The CDR3 runs to 14 residues. The CDR3 sequence: CASSPSDKNNEQFF.

This sequence joins TRBV28 and TRBJ1-2; no DNA is available, so the TRBD1 call from TCRdb remains unchecked. This CDR3 comprises 18 residues. Germline CDR1 and CDR2: MDHEN and SYDVKM. The CDR3 loop reads CASSSRLGQGATYYGYTF.

The chain is built from TRBV5-1 and TRBJ2-5; TCRdb reports TRBD1, a call that lacks DNA to check it against. Germline CDR1 reads SGHRS; CDR2 reads YFSETQ. CDR3 length: 12 residues. CDR3: CASSTGVETQYF.

The chain carries TRBV6-2 or TRBV6-3 and TRBJ2-3; the TRBD2 assignment by TCRdb is unverifiable without DNA. The CDR3 loop spans 13 amino acids. Germline-derived CDR1 and CDR2 are MNHEY and SVGEGT. CDR3 sequence: CAAKKRGTDTQYF.

The V call is TRBV4-3, the J call TRBJ2-7; TCRdb designates TRBD2, a call that cannot be tested without DNA. Germline V gives CDR1 LGHNA, CDR2 YSLEER. The length of the CDR3 is 15 residues. The CDR3 protein is CASSRGTSGTYEQYF.

The V gene is TRBV7-3, the J gene TRBJ2-2; absent DNA, TCRdb's TRBD1 call cannot be checked. This CDR3 contains 17 residues. Germline CDR1 SGHTA, CDR2 FQGTGA. CDR3 in amino acids: CASSWRPVGANTGELFF.

The chain uses TRBV11-2 and TRBJ2-4. Germline assignment: CDR1 SGHAT and CDR2 FQNNGV. This CDR3 is 14 amino acids long. CDR3 sequence reads: CASSEQAAKNIQYF.

The chain recombines TRBV3-1 with TRBJ2-1; TCRdb outputs TRBD1, but without DNA this stays unchecked. Germline CDR1 reads LGHDT; CDR2 reads YNNKEL (reference sequence). This CDR3 region has 16 residues. The CDR3 loop is CASSQVSGGVINEQFF.

The CDR3: CASSQEGTQRPQHF. This chain uses TRBV3-1 with TRBJ1-5; TCRdb proposes TRBD1, but this gene call is untestable without DNA. The CDR3 runs to 14 residues. Germline V gene sequence: CDR1 LGHDT, CDR2 YNNKEL (reference sequence). The complete variable domain, with remaining parts taken from reference TRBV3-1 and TRBJ1-5, reads DTAVSQTPKYLVTQMGNDKSIKCEQNLGHDTMYWYKQDSKKFLKIMFSYNNKELIINETVPNRFSPKSPDKAHLNLHINSLELGDSAVYFCASSQEGTQRPQHFGDGTRLSIL.

V and J are TRBV27 and TRBJ2-7; TCRdb indicates TRBD2, and absent DNA this call remains unverified. CDR3 length: 15 residues. Germline V CDR1 and CDR2: MNHEY, SMNVEV (reference sequence). CDR3 protein: CASSSGRWFSYEQYF.

The gene calls are TRBV14 and TRBJ1-2; TCRdb names TRBD1, which stays unverified in the absence of DNA. The germline V gene has CDR1 SGHDN and CDR2 FVKESK. The CDR3 extends over 19 amino acids. CDR3 in amino acids: CASSQDPARDSKTNYGYTF. Filled out from reference TRBV14 and TRBJ1-2, the complete variable domain reads EAGVTQFPSHSVIEKGQTVTLRCDPISGHDNLYWYRRVMGKEIKFLLHFVKESKQDESGMPNNRFLAERTGGTYSTLKVQPAELEDSGVYFCASSQDPARDSKTNYGYTFGSGTRLTVV.

CDR3 region: CASSFGGGKETQYF. The V call is TRBV7-2, the J call TRBJ2-5; without DNA, the TCRdb call of TRBD1 cannot be checked. CDR3 size: 14 residues. Germline V gene lookup returns CDR1 SGHTA and CDR2 FQGNSA.

The chain has TRBV5-1 and TRBJ2-2. The CDR3 totals 13 residues. Looked up from germline, CDR1 is SGHRS and CDR2 is YFSETQ. The CDR3 reads CASSLEYTGELFF.

The chain joins TRBV7-3 to TRBJ2-7. This CDR3 has 13 residues. Germline values: CDR1 SGHTA, CDR2 FQGTGA. CDR3 in amino acids: CASSLMDHYEQYF.

The chain employs TRBV7-9 and TRBJ1-3; TCRdb returns TRBD1, unconfirmable since there is no DNA. Germline V gives CDR1 SEHNR, CDR2 FQNEAQ (reference sequence). This CDR3 has 16 amino acids. CDR3 in amino acids: CASSGGQGLSGNTIYF.

This chain links TRBV2 with TRBJ2-1. Germline CDR1 is SNHLY and CDR2 is FYNNEI. The CDR3 covers 15 residues. CDR3 region: CASSDDGGSYNEQFF. Filled out from reference TRBV2 and TRBJ2-1, the complete variable domain reads EPEVTQTPSHQVTQMGQEVILRCVPISNHLYFYWYRQILGQKVEFLVSFYNNEISEKSEIFDDQFSVERPDGSNFTLKIRSTKLEDSAMYFCASSDDGGSYNEQFFGPGTRLTVL.

This sequence joins TRBV4-1 and TRBJ1-2. This CDR3 comprises 21 residues. Germline values: CDR1 MGHRA, CDR2 YSYEKL. Here the CDR3 reads CASSQEVGPNRRLRRHYGYTF.

The CDR3 sequence is CASSLQGAYSPLHF. This rearrangement joins TRBV7-9 to TRBJ1-6; no DNA is available, so the TRBD1 call from TCRdb remains unchecked. This CDR3 is built from 14 residues. Looked up from germline, CDR1 is SEHNR and CDR2 is FQNEAQ (reference sequence).

The chain joins TRBV5-6 to TRBJ1-4; the D call of TRBD1 rests on TCRdb alone, since no DNA is present to check it. Germline CDR1 is SGHDT and CDR2 is YYEEEE. The CDR3 contains 14 residues. The CDR3 spells CSSSGPTEGEKLFF. Full variable domain (rest looked up from reference TRBV5-6 and TRBJ1-4): DAGVTQSPTHLIKTRGQQVTLRCSPKSGHDTVSWYQQALGQGPQFIFQYYEEEERQRGNFPDRFSGHQFPNYSSELNVNALLLGDSALYLCSSSGPTEGEKLFFGSGTQLSVL.

This chain joins TRBV11-2 and TRBJ2-3; TCRdb's D call of TRBD2 is untestable without DNA. The germline CDR1 and CDR2 sequences are SGHAT and FQNNGV. The CDR3 is made up of 17 amino acids. CDR3 sequence: CASSLDWGLAGGRTQYF.

This chain uses TRBV5-1 with TRBJ2-3; there is no DNA to check the TCRdb D call of TRBD2. The CDR3 is 16 amino acids. CDR1 SGHRS and CDR2 YFSETQ come from the germline V gene. The CDR3 sequence is CASSSPGLAETDTQYF.

V usage is TRBV5-1 and J usage is TRBJ2-3; TCRdb outputs TRBD1, but without DNA this stays unchecked. The CDR3 extends over 15 amino acids. Germline CDR1 is SGHRS and CDR2 is YFSETQ. CDR3 in amino acids: CASSLVGNREDTQYF.

The gene calls are TRBV2 and TRBJ1-2; TCRdb's D gene call, TRBD1, goes unchecked for lack of DNA. This CDR3 has 17 residues. From germline, CDR1 is SNHLY and CDR2 FYNNEI. The CDR3 is CASLQVGGQGAWYGYTF.

V is TRBV12-3 or TRBV12-4 and J is TRBJ1-4. The CDR3 runs 12 residues. The CDR3 sequence: CASSLVAGSGFF.

This chain connects TRBV24-1 to TRBJ1-1; TCRdb lists TRBD1, though no DNA is available to test this call. The CDR3 has 16 residues. Per germline, CDR1 KGHDR and CDR2 SFDVKD. CDR3 in amino acids: CATSHPGAYRNTEAFF.

V and J are TRBV12-3 or TRBV12-4 and TRBJ1-1; checking the TCRdb D call of TRBD1 is not possible without DNA. The CDR3 totals 13 residues. The CDR3 region is CASSLGGLRGAFF.